Described below is a single T cell receptor (beta chain) sequence and its context. The sample comes from a study of blood T cell repertoires in COVID-19. Some clones are missing from TCRdb's copy, which holds only in-frame ones; the method was immunoSEQ multiplex PCR. The data show 250,000 to 400,000 clones, with more than 70% seen just once and 1.5% to 2% held by the top ten. The CDR3 totals 10 residues. The germline V gene encodes CDR1 MNHEY and CDR2 SVGAGI. Trimming pared 10 bases from V and 3 bases from J, leaving 6 bases between. Sequencing was done on a sample of peripheral blood. The clonotype was recovered from a young woman with COVID-19, enrolled during active disease. V is TRBV6-5 and J is TRBJ1-2; D call uncertain. CDR3 sequence: CAILDYGYTF. The CDR3 DNA sequence: TGTGCCATCCTAGACTATGGCTACACCTTC.